The sequence of this T cell receptor (beta chain) was determined in a study of blood T cell repertoires in COVID-19. The protocol was immunoSEQ multiplex PCR, while the TCRdb copy is restricted to in-frame clones and leaves out a portion. The table lists 400,000 to 550,000 clones, roughly 87% of them singletons. The CDR3 extends over 17 amino acids. The V gene end was trimmed by 1 base and the J gene end by 8 bases; junction bases not matched to a gene: 11. Germline-derived CDR1 and CDR2 are SEHNR and FQNEAQ (reference sequence). V gene TRBV7-9 combines with J gene TRBJ1-4, with 9 bases fitting TRBD1. The clonotype originates from a woman under 30 with acute COVID-19. Input material: PBMCs or T cells enriched from blood (not recorded which). The CDR3 protein is CASSLGPTGGVREKLFF. The CDR3, as DNA: TGTGCCAGCAGCTTAGGACCTACAGGGGGCGTAAGGGAAAAACTGTTTTTT.